The clone carrying this TCR beta chain has just one count. The data were obtained in a study of blood T cell repertoires in COVID-19. Profiling relied on immunoSEQ multiplex PCR, and the TCRdb table lists in-frame clones only, not all of them. Of fewer than 250,000 clones detected, around 85% appear once; the ten largest clones hold roughly 3.8%. Germline CDR1 SGHVS, CDR2 FQNEAQ. V shed 5 bases, J shed 0 bases, and the junction held 3 bases outside the gene matches. The CDR3 loop spans 17 amino acids. The clonotype originates from a woman aged 40 to 55 with acute COVID-19. This chain joins TRBV7-8 and TRBJ2-1, with TRBD2 identical over 14 bases. The sequenced sample consisted of PBMCs or T cells enriched from blood (not recorded which). The CDR3 nucleotides are TGTGCCAGCAGCCCGGGACTAGCGGGAGACTCCTACAATGAGCAGTTCTTC. Protein sequence: CASSPGLAGDSYNEQFF.